The T cell receptor beta chain described here comes from a study of cytotoxic CD8 clonotypes in ibrutinib-treated CLL. Background on the study: After median 68 months, approximately 14 stayed in remission, about twelve progressed; responses roughly 25 partial, 2 complete. Study observations and caveats: With treatment, public clonotypes, which were uncommon, either contracted or remained stable.

T cells were sequenced at a targeted depth of 1 in 200,000 to 1 in 1 million. The protocol was immunoSEQ multiplex PCR, while the TCRdb copy is restricted to in-frame clones and leaves out a portion. The sample includes approximately 350,000 clones, roughly 71% of them seen just once. V was clipped by 3 bases and J by 7 bases, with 6 bases between them. CDR3 length: 11 amino acids. CDR1 is SEHNR and CDR2 is FQNEAQ in the germline V gene (reference sequence). About this clone: Antigen unknown.

The V gene is TRBV7-9, the J gene TRBJ1-2, with D possibly TRBD1 on 5 matching bases. The sample consisted of PBMCs, taken after 36 months of ibrutinib treatment. The receptor was isolated from a human donor with chronic lymphocytic leukemia. CDR3 DNA: TGTGCCAGCAGCTTGAGGGGTGGCTACACCTTC. Its translation is CASSLRGGYTF.